The 4 T cell receptor beta chains presented below share a single source sample, sequenced in a study of T-cell reconstitution after alpha-beta-depleted transplantation in children. Construction of the TCRbeta library involved unique molecular identifiers. From the PCR reads, TCRdb called clonotypes with MiXCR, one entry per CDR3 protein. This sample has 440,000 or so distinct CDR3 sequences, with about 40% found just once. This material consisted of PBMCs, taken before TCRalphabeta/CD19-depleted stem cell transplant. The receptors were gathered from a girl aged 2-15 years with aplastic anemia, due to receive a stem cell transplant.

The gene calls are TRBV7-6 and TRBJ2-7; tentative D call: TRBD2 (5 bases). The V gene lost 5 bases and the J gene lost 1 base, with 21 bases spanning the gap. There are 17 residues in the CDR3. Germline V lookup: CDR1 SGHVS, CDR2 FNYEAQ. CDR3 in amino acids: CASSLEASDSYSYEQYF. The CDR3 DNA follows: TGTGCCAGCAGCCTGGAGGCCAGCGATTCTTATTCCTACGAGCAGTACTTC.

The rearrangement links TRBV19 to TRBJ2-1, with 8 bases matching TRBD2. Germline V gives CDR1 LNHDA, CDR2 SQIVND (reference sequence). The CDR3 sequence is 15 residues long. The junction had 7 bases not matched to a gene; V was cut back by 3 bases and J by 6 bases. As DNA, the CDR3 is TGTGCCAGTAGTATGGGGACTAGAAATGGCAATGAGCAGTTCTTC. Protein: CASSMGTRNGNEQFF.

V and J are TRBV20-1 and TRBJ2-3; D may correspond to TRBD1 or TRBD2 (5 bases each). CDR1 is DFQATT and CDR2 is SNEGSKA in the germline V gene (reference sequence). Trimming left V 5 bases short and J 3 bases short, with 18 bases between. The CDR3 runs to 15 residues. The DNA for the CDR3 is TGCAGTGCTCCCTTAGGGACGTCACGGACAGATACGCAGTATTTT. Translating it yields CSAPLGTSRTDTQYF.

The chain recombines TRBV6-5 with TRBJ1-5, with D possibly matching TRBD1 (5 bases). The CDR3 has 14 residues. The germline V and J ends were trimmed by 3 bases and 4 bases, with 10 bases remaining between them. Germline assignment: CDR1 MNHEY and CDR2 SVGAGI. CDR3 residues: CASSYRPGNQPQHF. The DNA for the CDR3 is TGTGCCAGCAGTTATAGGCCAGGGAATCAGCCCCAGCATTTT.